The next 4 T cell receptor beta chains were all read from a single sample in a study of blood T cell repertoires in COVID-19. Using immunoSEQ multiplex PCR, the repertoire was profiled, and TCRdb retains in-frame clones only, with some absent. The sample shows 200,000 to 250,000 clones, 82% of them seen only once. Sequencing input: peripheral blood. All receptors derive from a woman of 80 years or more with COVID-19, enrolled during active disease.

The chain links TRBV2 to TRBJ1-4; a possible D gene is TRBD1 (6 bases). Trimming removed 2 bases at V and 0 bases at J, with 7 bases between. The germline CDR1 and CDR2 sequences are SNHLY and FYNNEI. The CDR3 is 15 residues long. The CDR3 DNA reads TGTGCCAGCAGTGAACAGGGGACAACTAATGAAAAACTGTTTTTT. Translation: CASSEQGTTNEKLFF.

The J gene is TRBJ2-1, the V gene TRBV5-5, with 10 bases that match TRBD2. Germline lookup yields CDR1 SGHKS and CDR2 YYEKEE (reference sequence). With V trimmed by 5 bases and J by 4 bases, 9 bases remained unmatched. The CDR3 is 16 residues long. The CDR3 nucleotides read TGTGCCAGCAGGGCAGGGGCTAGCGGGGGATACAATGAGCAGTTCTTC. It yields the protein CASRAGASGGYNEQFF.

The rearrangement links TRBV15 to TRBJ2-3, with 7 bases aligning to TRBD1. Germline CDR1 reads LNHNV; CDR2 reads YYDKDF (reference sequence). Trimming took 2 bases from V and 2 from J; bases not matched to a gene: 10. The CDR3 covers 17 residues. The CDR3 is CATSRPKGALDTDTQYF. DNA of the CDR3: TGTGCCACCAGCAGACCTAAGGGGGCTCTAGACACAGATACGCAGTATTTT.

The chain has TRBV2 and TRBJ1-1; 8 positions match TRBD1. V lost 4 bases and J lost 5; bases outside the gene matches: 9. This CDR3 spans 15 amino acids. From germline, CDR1 is SNHLY and CDR2 FYNNEI. The CDR3 region is CASSAIGQGGTEAFF. The CDR3 coding sequence is TGTGCCAGCAGTGCGATTGGACAGGGAGGAACTGAAGCTTTCTTT.